The sequence of this TCR beta chain was determined in a study of blood T cell repertoires in COVID-19. Study background: The origin of the acute and convalescent COVID-19 samples was the United States, Italy and Spain.

Libraries were prepared by immunoSEQ multiplex PCR; TCRdb keeps only in-frame clonotypes and omits some of them. The table includes 55,000 to 65,000 clones, over 80% detected once. CDR1 is MNHEY and CDR2 is SMNVEV in the germline V gene (reference sequence). The CDR3 length is 16 residues. The V end lost 1 base, the J end lost 0 bases, and 12 bases lay between the germline ends. Patients from Seattle were sampled longitudinally, starting during active infection. The receptor's source is a man aged 30 to 45 with COVID-19, enrolled during active disease. The sample taken for sequencing was peripheral blood. The rearrangement joins TRBV27 to TRBJ1-1; perhaps TRBD1 as D (6 bases). CDR3 nucleotides: TGTGCCAGCAGTTTATACCCGAGGACAGTGAACACTGAAGCTTTCTTT. It translates to CASSLYPRTVNTEAFF.